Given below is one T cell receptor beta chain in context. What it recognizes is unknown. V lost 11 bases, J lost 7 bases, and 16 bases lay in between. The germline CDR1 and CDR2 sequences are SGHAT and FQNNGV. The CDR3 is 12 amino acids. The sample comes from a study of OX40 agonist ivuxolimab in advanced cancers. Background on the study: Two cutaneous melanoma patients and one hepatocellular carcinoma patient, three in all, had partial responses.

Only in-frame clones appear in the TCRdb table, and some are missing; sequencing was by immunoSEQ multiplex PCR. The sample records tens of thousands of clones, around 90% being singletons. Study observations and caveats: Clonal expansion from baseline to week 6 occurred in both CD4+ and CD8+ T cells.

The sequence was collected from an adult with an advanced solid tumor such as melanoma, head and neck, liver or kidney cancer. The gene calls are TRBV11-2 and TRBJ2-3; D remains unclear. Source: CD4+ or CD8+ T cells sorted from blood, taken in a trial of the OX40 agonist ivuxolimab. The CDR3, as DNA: TGTGCCTCCCAGCTTGCATCGAATACGCAGTATTTT. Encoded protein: CASQLASNTQYF.